Presented here are 30 T cell receptor beta chains from one specimen sequenced in a study of radiotherapy plus CTLA-4 blockade in lung cancer (dated by TCRdb to the late 2010s). Library creation used the immunoSEQ multiplex PCR assay. In TCRdb, the immuneACCESS table is reduced to in-frame sequences with V and J assigned. These tables do not hold every clone; where another copy was compared, an unresolved V gene accounts for under half, and the others remain unexplained. Here the sample has about 28,000 clones; 79% occur a single time. The top ten constitute roughly 17% of the sample. The sequencing used peripheral blood, collected from a patient treated with radiotherapy plus ipilimumab. These receptors originate from a human donor with non-small cell lung cancer that progressed on radiotherapy plus ipilimumab.

This sequence joins TRBV6-5 and TRBJ2-5; D is uncertain. Trimming took off 3 bases at V and 5 bases at J, with 10 bases between the two ends. Germline values: CDR1 MNHEY, CDR2 SVGAGI. The CDR3 is 13 residues long. The CDR3 coding sequence is TGTGCCAGCAGTTATAACAACTTCGAGACCCAGTACTTC. This encodes CASSYNNFETQYF.

In this sample, this clone turned up once. The rearrangement links TRBV27 to TRBJ1-2, with 9 bases lining up with TRBD1. Germline-derived CDR1 and CDR2 are MNHEY and SMNVEV (reference sequence). This CDR3 has 14 residues. The trim removed 5 bases at V and 6 bases at J, leaving 7 bases unmatched. The CDR3 DNA sequence: TGTGCCAGCAGTCCCCGAAGGACAGGGGATGGCTACACCTTC. Protein: CASSPRRTGDGYTF.

The chain has TRBV19 and TRBJ2-1, with D perhaps matching TRBD1 or TRBD2 (5 bases each). Germline-derived CDR1 and CDR2 are LNHDA and SQIVND (reference sequence). Trimming shortened V by 3 bases and J by 4 bases, and 13 bases separated the two germline ends. The CDR3 sequence is 15 residues long. The CDR3 DNA is TGTGCCAGTAGTATCTCCGGGACGGGATACAATGAGCAGTTCTTC. Its protein product is CASSISGTGYNEQFF.

V usage is TRBV10-3 and J usage is TRBJ2-1; 7 nucleotides align to TRBD2. The germline gives CDR1 ENHRY, CDR2 SYGVKD. The J segment lost 6 bases and the V segment lost 7 bases, leaving 9 bases of the junction unmatched. The CDR3 length is 14 residues. CDR3 coding DNA: TGTGCCATCAAGCTGGGGGGGGGAAGCAATGAGCAGTTCTTC. Its translation is CAIKLGGGSNEQFF.

The chain has TRBV13 and TRBJ2-1; the D gene is possibly TRBD2 (6 bases). Germline V CDR1 and CDR2: PRHDT, FYEKMQ (reference sequence). V lost 3 bases, J lost 4 bases, and 13 bases lay in between. The CDR3 is 15 residues long. DNA for the CDR3: TGTGCCAGCAGCTTGGGACTTACGGAATACAATGAGCAGTTCTTC. This sequence encodes CASSLGLTEYNEQFF.

For the CDR3, the DNA is TGTGCCAGCAGTTTAGGGCCGGGAAGGAGGACAGATACGCAGTATTTT. Translating it yields CASSLGPGRRTDTQYF. The chain combines TRBV28 with TRBJ2-3, with D perhaps TRBD2 (5 bases). V lost 2 bases, J lost 3 bases, and 15 bases lay in between. The germline gives CDR1 MDHEN, CDR2 SYDVKM. The CDR3 length is 16 residues.

V and J are TRBV5-6 and TRBJ1-5, with 7 bases that match TRBD1. The germline V gene encodes CDR1 SGHDT and CDR2 YYEEEE. CDR3 size: 14 residues. V shed 3 bases and J 5 bases; nucleotides not matched to a gene: 5. CDR3 sequence (DNA): TGTGCCAGCAGCTGGCGACAGGGAGATCAGCCCCAGCATTTT. This encodes CASSWRQGDQPQHF.

This clone was counted a single time. The chain uses TRBV28 and TRBJ1-4; D uncertain. This CDR3 contains 12 residues. The V and J ends lost 3 bases and 7 bases respectively, with 6 bases between them. Germline lookup yields CDR1 MDHEN and CDR2 SYDVKM. CDR3 amino acids: CASSLGGEKLFF. CDR3 in DNA: TGTGCCAGCAGTTTGGGTGGTGAAAAACTGTTTTTT.

The chain joins TRBV18 to TRBJ2-5; perhaps D is TRBD1 or TRBD2 (5 bases each). V dropped 3 bases and J dropped 9 bases, with 14 bases sitting between them. Germline V lookup: CDR1 KGHSH, CDR2 LQKENI. The CDR3 runs 13 residues. The CDR3 is CASSPGPENPQYF. The DNA for the CDR3 is TGTGCCAGCTCACCGGGACCAGAGAATCCCCAGTACTTC.

This chain uses TRBV28 with TRBJ1-3; 7 bases line up with TRBD1. This CDR3 comprises 19 residues. The J segment lost 0 bases and the V segment lost 6 bases, leaving 17 bases of the junction unmatched. CDR1 and CDR2 (germline): MDHEN, SYDVKM. The CDR3 protein is CASSSSGTEKRFSGNTIYF. The CDR3 bases are TGTGCCAGCAGCTCATCCGGGACAGAAAAGCGGTTCTCTGGAAACACCATATATTTT.

The chain combines TRBV7-9 with TRBJ1-4; D uncertain. CDR1 SEHNR and CDR2 FQNEAQ come from the germline V gene (reference sequence). This CDR3 region has 13 residues. Between the trimmed V and J ends, which lost 5 bases and 7 bases, there was a span of 11 bases. The CDR3 DNA reads TGTGCCAGCAGCCCAGGAAGTAGTGAAAAACTGTTTTTT. As protein: CASSPGSSEKLFF.

The chain has TRBV4-2 and TRBJ2-1; D gene ambiguous. V gave up 0 bases and J gave up 10 bases, with 10 bases separating them. CDR3 size: 13 residues. Per the germline V gene, CDR1 is LGHNA and CDR2 is YNFKEQ. CDR3 DNA sequence: TGTGCCAGCAGCCAAGATATGGGTTGGGAGCAGTTCTTC. It translates to CASSQDMGWEQFF.

V and J are TRBV9 and TRBJ2-5, with TRBD1 matching 8 bases. The assigned J gene may be wrong: the sequence end matches TRBJ2-7 better. Germline CDR1 SGDLS, CDR2 YYNGEE. This CDR3 is built from 15 residues. CDR3 DNA sequence: TGTGCCAGCAGCGCGGGACAGGCGTTCTCCTACGAGCAGTACTTC. The encoded protein is CASSAGQAFSYEQYF.

V is TRBV2 and J is TRBJ2-3, with TRBD1 matching over 7 bases. Trimming removed 6 bases from V and 2 bases from J; junction bases left unmatched: 8. The CDR3 covers 15 residues. CDR1 SNHLY and CDR2 FYNNEI come from the germline V gene. CDR3 nucleotides: TGTGCCAGCAGGCTCCGGGACAGTTACACAGATACGCAGTATTTT. This encodes CASRLRDSYTDTQYF.

This clone was found a few times. The rearrangement links TRBV27 to TRBJ2-1; TRBD2 aligns across 7 bases. CDR1 and CDR2 from the germline V gene are MNHEY and SMNVEV (reference sequence). The CDR3 runs to 14 residues. The V segment lost 4 bases and the J segment 7 bases; nucleotides outside the gene matches: 7. The CDR3: CASSWGGRRNEQFF. DNA for the CDR3: TGTGCCAGCAGTTGGGGGGGGAGAAGGAATGAGCAGTTCTTC.

This clone was counted only a few times. This chain uses TRBV4-3 with TRBJ1-5; D is unresolved. There are 13 residues in the CDR3. V lost 0 bases and J lost 6, with 6 bases in between. Germline-derived CDR1 and CDR2 are LGHNA and YSLEER. CDR3 DNA sequence: TGCGCCAGCAGCCAAGAATTAAGTCAGCCCCAGCATTTT. This encodes CASSQELSQPQHF.

The chain links TRBV7-8 to TRBJ2-2; perhaps TRBD1 as D (6 bases). Germline V gives CDR1 SGHVS, CDR2 FQNEAQ. The CDR3 spans 16 residues. Trimming removed 5 bases at V and 6 bases at J, with 19 bases between. CDR3 amino acids: CASSPVTGGRSGELFF. In DNA form, the CDR3 reads TGTGCCAGCAGCCCCGTGACAGGAGGCAGGTCCGGGGAGCTGTTTTTT.

This chain joins TRBV7-3 and TRBJ2-1; maybe TRBD1 (6 bases). With 2 bases removed from V and 4 bases from J, the gap between germline ends came to 18 bases. The CDR3 is made up of 17 amino acids. The V gene's germline CDR1 is SGHTA and CDR2 FQGTGA. The CDR3 spells CASSLVVADRKYNEQFF. The CDR3 nucleotides are TGTGCCAGCAGCTTAGTCGTTGCGGACAGAAAATACAATGAGCAGTTCTTC. The variable domain in full, with the rest retrieved from reference TRBV7-3 and TRBJ2-1, is GAGVSQTPSNKVTEKGKYVELRCDPISGHTALYWYRQSLGQGPEFLIYFQGTGAADDSGLPNDRFFAVRPEGSVSTLKIQRTERGDSAVYLCASSLVVADRKYNEQFFGPGTRLTVL.

The chain links TRBV28 to TRBJ2-3; TRBD2 matches 11 bases. This CDR3 is built from 16 residues. The germline gives CDR1 MDHEN, CDR2 SYDVKM. V shed 7 bases and J 2 bases; nucleotides not matched to a gene: 8. The CDR3 bases are TGTGCCAGCAATTCTGGGACTAGCGGATTCACAGATACGCAGTATTTT. This sequence encodes CASNSGTSGFTDTQYF. Combining the CDR3 with reference TRBV28 and TRBJ2-3 gives the whole variable domain DVKVTQSSRYLVKRTGEKVFLECVQDMDHENMFWYRQDPGLGLRLIYFSYDVKMKEKGDIPEGYSVSREKKERFSLILESASTNQTSMYLCASNSGTSGFTDTQYFGPGTRLTVL.

The gene calls are TRBV27 and TRBJ1-2; D not resolved. The V end was cut by 8 bases, the J end by 0 bases, with 10 bases between. CDR3 length: 13 residues. CDR1 is MNHEY, CDR2 SMNVEV, per germline (reference sequence). CDR3 in amino acids: CASRSGANYGYTF. In nucleotides, the CDR3 is TGTGCCAGCCGTTCCGGAGCTAACTATGGCTACACCTTC.

This chain connects TRBV6-5 to TRBJ2-7; D unclear. Looked up from germline, CDR1 is MNHEY and CDR2 is SVGAGI. Trimming took off 2 bases at V and 0 bases at J, with 8 bases between the two ends. This CDR3 spans 14 amino acids. The CDR3 loop reads CASSYGRASYEQYF. The DNA of the CDR3 is TGTGCCAGCAGTTACGGAAGGGCCTCCTACGAGCAGTACTTC.

Only one count was recorded for this clone. The chain is built from TRBV6-1 and TRBJ1-2; 11 nucleotides line up with TRBD1. V shed 9 bases, J shed 5 bases, and the junction held 8 bases outside the gene matches. Germline V CDR1 and CDR2: MNHNS, SASEGT. The CDR3 sequence is 14 residues long. The CDR3 loop is CASAGTGGTYGYTF. For the CDR3, the DNA is TGTGCCAGTGCCGGGACAGGGGGTACTTATGGCTACACCTTC.

The V call is TRBV28, the J call TRBJ2-2; weak D call: TRBD2 (6 bases). This CDR3 has 13 amino acids. Germline CDR1 is MDHEN and CDR2 is SYDVKM. V gave up 6 bases and J gave up 1 base, with 6 bases separating them. CDR3 sequence: CASSGRNTGELFF. DNA of the CDR3: TGTGCCAGCAGCGGGAGGAACACCGGGGAGCTGTTTTTT.

The V gene is TRBV15, the J gene TRBJ1-2; 10 bases fit TRBD1. Losses at the gene ends were 1 base for V and 7 bases for J; bases not matched to a gene: 9. The CDR3 has 16 amino acids. From germline, CDR1 is LNHNV and CDR2 YYDKDF (reference sequence). DNA for the CDR3: TGTGCCACCAGCAGAGGACAGGGGGCCACGGTCTTTGGCTACACCTTC. Its translation: CATSRGQGATVFGYTF.

The chain employs TRBV11-3 and TRBJ2-1; perhaps TRBD2 as D (5 bases). The CDR3 is made up of 12 amino acids. V was shortened by 5 bases and J by 10 bases, with 12 bases between the two germline ends. Per germline, CDR1 SGHNT and CDR2 YENEEA. CDR3 coding DNA: TGTGCCAGCAGCCAAACGGGCGGGGAGCAGTTCTTC. Translated, it gives CASSQTGGEQFF.

This chain uses TRBV7-2 with TRBJ2-7; D is possibly TRBD1 (5 bases). The CDR3 has 13 amino acids. Trimming took 4 bases from V and 6 from J, leaving 13 bases between them. Germline CDR1 and CDR2: SGHTA and FQGNSA. This chain's CDR3 is CASSSSLRGEQYF. The CDR3, as DNA: TGTGCCAGCAGCTCCTCGCTAAGGGGCGAGCAGTACTTC.

This sequence joins TRBV4-1 and TRBJ1-2; TRBD1 is a possible D gene (5 bases). The germline gives CDR1 MGHRA, CDR2 YSYEKL. The CDR3 extends over 15 amino acids. V dropped 4 bases and J dropped 6 bases, with 18 bases sitting between them. CDR3 sequence (DNA): TGCGCCAGCAGCCCAACCGGCAGGGAGAGAGATGGCTACACCTTC. This gives the protein CASSPTGRERDGYTF.

The rearrangement joins TRBV30 to TRBJ2-5; D call uncertain. The CDR3 totals 12 residues. CDR1 is GTSNPN and CDR2 is SVGIG in the germline V gene (reference sequence). V shed 0 bases and J shed 2 bases, with 4 bases lying between them. The CDR3 bases are TGTGCCTGGAGTGTACTGCAAGAGACCCAGTACTTC. Encoded protein: CAWSVLQETQYF.

This clone was seen once. This sequence joins TRBV2 and TRBJ1-5; TRBD1 aligns across 8 bases. The trim removed 6 bases at V and 5 bases at J, leaving 12 bases unmatched. This CDR3 region has 16 residues. Germline values: CDR1 SNHLY, CDR2 FYNNEI. DNA of the CDR3: TGTGCCAGCAGGGAACTCGACAGGGGCAGGGATCAGCCCCAGCATTTT. Protein: CASRELDRGRDQPQHF.

This clone came up a few times. The chain employs TRBV4-1 and TRBJ2-3; 7 nucleotides match TRBD2. The CDR3 consists of 15 residues. Unmatched junction bases numbered 8, after V lost 3 bases and J lost 5 bases. Germline values: CDR1 MGHRA, CDR2 YSYEKL. CDR3 nucleotides: TGCGCCAGCAGCCACTCCGGGGGGTGGCAAGATACGCAGTATTTT. Translated, it gives CASSHSGGWQDTQYF.